This TCR beta chain was recorded in a study of T cells in Graves' hyperthyroidism and ophthalmopathy. The CDR3 spans 16 residues. Germline CDR1 and CDR2: LNHNV and YYDKDF (reference sequence). V was clipped by 2 bases and J by 5 bases, with 15 bases between them. RNA transcripts yielded amplified TCR beta CDR3 regions. The HTBI set primed first-round TCR CDR3 RT-PCR. One entry per CDR3 protein, called by TCRdb with MiXCR from the multiplex PCR reads. The sample shows around 400,000 distinct CDR3 sequences, less than 15% of them seen only once. The rearrangement uses TRBV15 and TRBJ1-4, with D perhaps TRBD1 (5 bases). The sequenced sample consisted of blood. This TCR came from a young woman with Graves' hyperthyroidism. The CDR3 sequence is CATSRPYGGSNEKLFF. Written as DNA, the CDR3 is TGTGCCACCAGCAGACCCTATGGGGGGAGCAATGAAAAACTGTTTTTT.